This is a list of T cell receptor beta chains from one sample in a study of liver allograft versus peripheral blood T cells. A single record per CDR3 protein comes from TCRdb applying MiXCR to the reads. The sample has about 7,800 distinct CDR3 sequences; around a sixth are singletons. The receptors derive from a human patient who had a liver transplant. The graft donor may be the source of some T cells. CDR3s include the opening cysteine and the closing phenylalanine or tryptophan. The order of the fields is J gene, V gene, clone size, D gene, CDR3 protein, CDR3 DNA. A D gene is named only where the DNA matches it firmly. Expanded clones get a size class; other rows say once, few or many, or leave the size out.

>TRBJ1-5|TRBV7-2|many|-
CASSVTSSNQPQHF
TGTGCCAGCAGCGTCACCAGCAGCAATCAGCCCCAGCATTTT
>TRBJ2-7|TRBV19|medium-sized|-
CASSPAGWSYEQYF
TGTGCCAGTAGCCCCGCGGGATGGTCCTACGAGCAGTACTTC
>TRBJ1-5|TRBV5-5|-|-
CASSQDRMGGQPQHF
TGTGCCAGCAGCCAAGACAGGATGGGGGGTCAGCCCCAGCATTTT
>TRBJ2-1|TRBV6-2/TRBV6-3|medium-sized|-
CASGLSYNEQFF
TGTGCCAGCGGACTATCCTACAATGAGCAGTTCTTC
>TRBJ1-2|TRBV19|medium-sized|TRBD1
CASSVRTGGGYGYTF
TGTGCCAGTAGTGTCAGGACAGGGGGCGGCTATGGCTACACCTTC
>TRBJ1-6|TRBV7-2|many|-
CASSLWGGRYNSPLHF
TGTGCCAGCAGCTTATGGGGGGGTCGGTATAATTCACCCCTCCACTTT
>TRBJ2-2|TRBV6-1|medium-sized|-
CASRETGLGTGELFF
TGTGCCAGCAGGGAAACAGGGTTGGGTACCGGGGAGCTGTTTTTT
>TRBJ1-2|TRBV18|medium-sized|-
CASSPARVNYGYTF
TGTGCCAGCTCACCGGCGAGAGTTAACTATGGCTACACCTTC
>TRBJ2-2|TRBV6-6|many|-
CASSYNGARNTGELFF
TGTGCCAGCAGTTATAACGGGGCCCGGAACACCGGGGAGCTGTTTTTT
>TRBJ1-1|TRBV11-2|few|-
CASSLIGAGAAFF
TGTGCCAGCAGCTTAATTGGTGCGGGGGCAGCTTTCTTT
>TRBJ1-5|TRBV19|medium-sized|-
CASTINGGMSNQPQHF
TGTGCCAGTACCATTAACGGGGGGATGAGCAATCAGCCCCAGCATTTT
>TRBJ1-5|TRBV24-1|medium-sized|-
CATSDSGNQPQHF
TGTGCCACCAGTGATTCGGGGAATCAGCCCCAGCATTTT
>TRBJ1-5|TRBV20-1|few|-
CSAGRGTGQPQHF
TGCAGTGCTGGCCGGGGGACGGGACAGCCCCAGCATTTT
>TRBJ2-7|TRBV29-1|medium-sized|-
CSVRTSYYEQYF
TGCAGCGTCAGGACAAGTTACTACGAGCAGTACTTC
>TRBJ1-5|TRBV6-6|many|-
CASSSRTGGGNQPQHF
TGTGCCAGCAGTTCGAGAACAGGCGGGGGCAATCAGCCCCAGCATTTT
>TRBJ2-7|TRBV30|-|-
CAWSVIGSYEQYF
TGTGCCTGGAGTGTAATCGGGTCCTACGAGCAGTACTTC
>TRBJ1-2|TRBV9|few|-
CASSVEGRTYGYTF
TGTGCCAGCAGCGTAGAGGGCAGGACCTATGGCTACACCTTC
>TRBJ2-3|TRBV29-1|medium-sized|-
CSVERDTRTDTQYF
TGCAGCGTTGAACGGGACACTCGCACAGATACGCAGTATTTT
>TRBJ2-3|TRBV20-1|-|-
CSTIGGGSDTQYF
TGCAGTACCATAGGGGGAGGGTCAGATACGCAGTATTTT
>TRBJ1-2|TRBV7-2|medium-sized|-
CASSPAPGGYTF
TGTGCCAGCAGCCCAGCACCGGGAGGCTACACCTTC
>TRBJ1-2|TRBV12-3/TRBV12-4|many|-
CASSALRRSLYGYTF
TGTGCCAGCAGTGCGCTCAGGAGATCCCTCTATGGCTACACCTTC
>TRBJ1-2|TRBV2|many|-
CASVYTNYGYTF
TGTGCCAGCGTATATACTAACTATGGCTACACCTTC
>TRBJ2-1|TRBV12-3/TRBV12-4|once|TRBD1
CASSKKGTGIPDNEQFF
TGTGCCAGCAGTAAGAAGGGGACAGGGATTCCCGACAATGAGCAGTTCTTC
>TRBJ1-5|TRBV12-3/TRBV12-4|-|-
CASKGAGQPQHF
TGTGCCAGCAAAGGGGCAGGGCAGCCCCAGCATTTT
>TRBJ2-7|TRBV6-5|few|-
CASSYSASGRTYEQYF
TGTGCCAGCAGTTACTCGGCGTCAGGCAGGACCTACGAGCAGTACTTC
>TRBJ1-1|TRBV29-1|medium-sized|-
CSVGTANTEAFF
TGCAGCGTCGGGACGGCGAACACTGAAGCTTTCTTT
>TRBJ2-7|TRBV7-9|-|-
CASSSLLPAGSEQYF
TGTGCCAGCAGCTCACTACTCCCCGCCGGCTCCGAGCAGTACTTC
>TRBJ1-1|TRBV10-3|medium-sized|-
CAITRGADTANTEAFF
TGTGCCATCACCCGCGGAGCGGACACGGCGAACACTGAAGCTTTCTTT
>TRBJ1-2|TRBV20-1|many|TRBD1
CSAPGTGVSGGYTF
TGCAGTGCTCCCGGGACAGGGGTCTCCGGTGGCTACACCTTC
>TRBJ2-1|TRBV5-4|few|-
CASSADSSYNEQFF
TGTGCCAGCAGCGCGGACAGCTCCTACAATGAGCAGTTCTTC